A single T cell receptor beta chain is shown here with its context. This clone's antigen is unknown. Base qualities are not at hand, and no much larger clone is one base apart. The sample belongs to a study of blood T cell repertoires in COVID-19 (dated by TCRdb to about 2020). Looking at the study overall: Samples covering the acute and convalescent phases of COVID-19 were provided by collaborators in the United States, Italy and Spain. Samples came from the ongoing ImmuneRACE study (first 160 participants) plus 1,254 subjects from 6 global collaborators. The material from the prospective study consisted of cDNA or gDNA derived from T cells, B-cell-depleted T cells, or PBMCs. The repertoires were made available in a free public database intended to serve as a resource for research on the immune response to SARS-CoV-2. Sample metadata almost always included a de-identified subject ID, COVID-19 status, age in years and sex. Deeply sampled blood TCRbeta repertoires from subjects exposed to, actively infected with, or recovered from COVID-19 were included in the dataset. Where available, HLA class I and class II types were obtained from metadata supplied by the sample provider rather than from assay-based typing. Broader findings and caveats from the paper: The amount of clinical and demographic metadata varied by source and participant and was provided uncurated.

Trimmed from V: 2 bases; trimmed from J: 6 bases; junction bases lacking a gene match: 6. Reading from cysteine to phenylalanine, the CDR3 counts 15 amino acids. Just CDR3 DNA is preserved here, 45 bases in frame from base 1. The germline V gene specifies MNHEY as CDR1 and SVGEGT as CDR2. Whole blood was collected in K2EDTA tubes by collaborating institutions according to the institutions' own protocols. Collaborator samples were shipped for TCRbeta analysis as frozen whole blood, isolated PBMCs, or DNA extracted from either sample type. TCRbeta CDR3 regions were amplified from genomic DNA by means of the immunoSEQ Assay, a bias-controlled multiplex PCR. The paper's processing steps were these. The number of nucleated cells in each sample was estimated by amplification of reference gene primers within the assay. To quantify the absolute abundance of each unique TCRbeta CDR3 rearrangement, sequence reads were collapsed and filtered. Productive Simpson clonality was computed per sample as the square root of Simpson's diversity index over productive rearrangements. TCRdb mirrors the immuneACCESS table, restricted to in-frame sequences. Some clones are absent from its copies; in checked studies, under half trace to an unresolved V gene, and the reason for the others is unknown. V and J calls and clone size follow that table, whereas D and trimming were derived from the DNA. The sample profile shows some 250,000 clones; about 82% of them were found once. Approximately 13% of the sample belongs to the ten largest clones.

Sequencing was carried out using peripheral blood. The chain is encoded by TRBV6-2 or TRBV6-3 joined to TRBJ1-5; 8 of the junction bases match TRBD1. The receptor was isolated from a man at least 80 years old with acute or convalescent COVID-19. The DNA sequence is given as TGTGCCAGCAGTTACCGGACAGGGCAAAGTCAGCCCCAGCATTTT. Its protein is CASSYRTGQSQPQHF.